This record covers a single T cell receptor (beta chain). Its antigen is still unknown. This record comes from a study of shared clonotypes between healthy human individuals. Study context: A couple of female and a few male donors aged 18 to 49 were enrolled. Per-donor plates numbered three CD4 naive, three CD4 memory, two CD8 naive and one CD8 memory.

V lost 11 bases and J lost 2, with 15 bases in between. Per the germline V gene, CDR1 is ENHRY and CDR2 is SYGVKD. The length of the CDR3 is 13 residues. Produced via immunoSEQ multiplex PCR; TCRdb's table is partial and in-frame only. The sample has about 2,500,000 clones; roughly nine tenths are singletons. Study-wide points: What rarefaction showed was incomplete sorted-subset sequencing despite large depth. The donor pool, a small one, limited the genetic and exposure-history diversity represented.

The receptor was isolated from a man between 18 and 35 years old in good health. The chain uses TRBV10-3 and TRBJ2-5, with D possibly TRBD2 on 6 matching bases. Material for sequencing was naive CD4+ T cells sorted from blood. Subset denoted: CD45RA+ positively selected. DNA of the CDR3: TGTGCCTTGTTACCGGGGGAACAAGAGACCCAGTACTTC. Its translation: CALLPGEQETQYF.